The clone carrying this T cell receptor (beta chain) was detected once. Its antigen remains unknown. The table came from immunoSEQ multiplex PCR; TCRdb's copy has only in-frame clones and leaves some out. The sample lists approximately 90,000 clones; more than 70% were seen once. The sample is drawn from a study of OX40 agonist ivuxolimab in advanced cancers. Turning to the study itself: Every patient in dose escalation had hepatocellular carcinoma, melanoma, renal cell or head and neck cancer.

The study's findings and limits: Also present in some nonresponders was a low level of normalized T-cell clonal expansion.

Germline V CDR1 and CDR2: SGHTA, FQGNSA. Trimming pared 0 bases from V and 0 bases from J, leaving 12 bases between. This CDR3 is 17 amino acids long. This clonotype was obtained from an adult with an advanced solid tumor such as melanoma, head and neck, liver or kidney cancer. The rearrangement uses TRBV7-2 and TRBJ1-3; D gene unclear. Material: CD4+ or CD8+ T cells sorted from blood, obtained in a trial of the OX40 agonist ivuxolimab. CDR3 DNA sequence: TGTGCCAGCAGCTTAGCGGGCGCGGGGTACTCTGGAAACACCATATATTTT. Its protein is CASSLAGAGYSGNTIYF.